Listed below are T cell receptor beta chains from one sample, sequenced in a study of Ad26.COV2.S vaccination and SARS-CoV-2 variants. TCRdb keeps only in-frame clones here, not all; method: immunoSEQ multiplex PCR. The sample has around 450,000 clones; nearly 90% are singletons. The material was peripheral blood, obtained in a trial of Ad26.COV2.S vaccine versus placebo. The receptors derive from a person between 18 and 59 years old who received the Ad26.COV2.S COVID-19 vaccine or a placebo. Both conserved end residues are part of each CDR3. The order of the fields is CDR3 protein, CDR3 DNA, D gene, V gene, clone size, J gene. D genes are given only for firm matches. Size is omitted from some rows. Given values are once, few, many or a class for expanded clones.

CASSLSGEETQYF,TGTGCCAGCAGCTTATCAGGAGAAGAGACCCAGTACTTC,-,TRBV7-9,-,TRBJ2-5
CASSLVGQGAGETQYF,TGCGCCAGCAGCCTCGTGGGGCAGGGGGCTGGAGAGACCCAGTACTTC,TRBD1,TRBV4-3,-,TRBJ2-5
CAWSAGYGYTF,TGTGCCTGGAGTGCGGGGTATGGCTACACCTTC,-,TRBV30,-,TRBJ1-2
CASSLRRTSGNTIYF,TGTGCCAGCAGCTTGCGTCGGACCTCTGGAAACACCATATATTTT,-,TRBV5-6,-,TRBJ1-3
CASSLLPSASNQPQHF,TGTGCCAGCAGCTTACTTCCAAGCGCTAGCAATCAGCCCCAGCATTTT,-,TRBV7-2,-,TRBJ1-5
CASSLTRQGNGYTF,TGTGCCAGCAGTTTAACCAGACAGGGGAATGGCTACACCTTC,TRBD1,TRBV27,-,TRBJ1-2
CAARSDGNTIYF,TGTGCCGCCCGGTCGGACGGAAACACCATATATTTT,-,TRBV2,-,TRBJ1-3
CASISQGNGYTF,TGTGCCAGCATTTCACAGGGGAACGGCTACACCTTC,TRBD1,TRBV12-3/TRBV12-4,-,TRBJ1-2
CASSLPKQGMSSYNEQFF,TGTGCCAGCAGCTTACCCAAACAGGGGATGAGCTCCTACAATGAGCAGTTCTTC,TRBD1,TRBV7-8,-,TRBJ2-1
CASSLRRVIGYTF,TGTGCCAGCAGCTTGAGGAGAGTTATTGGCTACACCTTC,-,TRBV5-6,-,TRBJ1-2
CASSPSGQGTIYGYTF,TGTGCCAGCAGTCCCTCGGGACAGGGAACAATCTATGGCTACACCTTC,TRBD1,TRBV28,-,TRBJ1-2
CASSSTPGSTEAFF,TGCGCCAGCAGCTCAACACCCGGAAGCACTGAAGCTTTCTTT,-,TRBV5-1,once,TRBJ1-1
CSASPPSGSTDTQYF,TGCAGTGCTAGTCCGCCTAGCGGGAGCACAGATACGCAGTATTTT,TRBD2,TRBV20-1,-,TRBJ2-3
CASSLEAGELFF,TGTGCCAGCAGCCTCGAGGCCGGGGAGCTGTTTTTT,-,TRBV11-3,-,TRBJ2-2
CASLGPRDTGELFF,TGTGCCAGCCTCGGGCCGCGGGACACCGGGGAGCTGTTTTTT,-,TRBV6-5,-,TRBJ2-2
CASSAGFNEQFF,TGTGCCAGTAGTGCAGGGTTCAATGAGCAGTTCTTC,-,TRBV19,-,TRBJ2-1
CASSIWRNSNQPQHF,TGTGCCAGTAGTATTTGGCGGAATAGCAATCAGCCCCAGCATTTT,-,TRBV19,-,TRBJ1-5
CASSMIRGILTGELFF,TGTGCCAGTAGTATGATCAGGGGGATTTTGACCGGGGAGCTGTTTTTT,TRBD1,TRBV19,once,TRBJ2-2
CASSGYSVVNEQFF,TGTGCCAGCAGCGGATATAGCGTCGTCAATGAGCAGTTCTTC,-,TRBV5-6,-,TRBJ2-1
CATSWRSSQETQYF,TGTGCCACCAGCTGGCGGAGCTCACAAGAGACCCAGTACTTC,-,TRBV15,-,TRBJ2-5
CASSPRGAWETQYF,TGTGCCAGCAGCCCGCGCGGGGCTTGGGAGACCCAGTACTTC,-,TRBV7-2,-,TRBJ2-5
CASSYQGGGNTIYF,TGTGCCAGCAGTTACCAGGGAGGAGGAAACACCATATATTTT,-,TRBV6-5,-,TRBJ1-3
CASSARETRNEQFF,TGTGCCAGCAGTGCGAGGGAAACAAGGAATGAGCAGTTCTTC,-,TRBV2,once,TRBJ2-1
CASSPTQRGTGELFF,TGTGCCAGCAGCCCAACTCAGCGTGGCACCGGGGAGCTGTTTTTT,-,TRBV7-3,-,TRBJ2-2
CASSLVSRGRAEAFF,TGTGCCAGCAGCTTAGTATCCAGGGGCAGGGCTGAAGCTTTCTTT,-,TRBV7-9,-,TRBJ1-1
CASSLWSVAGVKYEQYF,TGTGCCAGCAGTTTATGGAGTGTAGCGGGGGTCAAGTACGAGCAGTACTTC,TRBD2,TRBV28,-,TRBJ2-7
CASSPGGDSTDTQYF,TGTGCCAGCTCACCGGGGGGGGACAGCACAGATACGCAGTATTTT,TRBD2,TRBV18,-,TRBJ2-3
CASIPRGGRGGPQHF,TGTGCCAGCATCCCCCGAGGCGGCCGGGGTGGGCCCCAGCATTTT,-,TRBV6-5,-,TRBJ1-5
CASSENRNYGYTF,TGTGCCAGCAGTGAAAACAGGAACTATGGCTACACCTTC,-,TRBV6-1,-,TRBJ1-2
CATSDRTGGRERGSYNEQFF,TGTGCCACCAGTGATCGTACTGGGGGGCGGGAGAGGGGCTCCTACAATGAGCAGTTCTTC,-,TRBV24-1,-,TRBJ2-1
CSAETGATQYF,TGCAGTGCTGAGACAGGGGCAACGCAGTATTTT,TRBD1,TRBV20-1,-,TRBJ2-3
CASSVGSFYGYTF,TGTGCCAGCAGCGTAGGGTCATTCTATGGCTACACCTTC,-,TRBV9,-,TRBJ1-2
CASSIGRYFSGNTIYF,TGTGCCAGTAGTATCGGCAGGTACTTCTCTGGAAACACCATATATTTT,-,TRBV19,-,TRBJ1-3
CASSLTGVNEQFF,TGTGCCAGCAGCTTAACGGGAGTCAATGAGCAGTTCTTC,-,TRBV11-3,-,TRBJ2-1
CASSDPREAGYTF,TGTGCCAGCAGTGATCCCAGGGAAGCTGGCTACACCTTC,-,TRBV2,-,TRBJ1-2
CASSLLGGTGELFF,TGTGCCAGCAGTTTATTGGGGGGAACCGGGGAGCTGTTTTTT,-,TRBV27,-,TRBJ2-2
CASSSGTGDVWTETQYF,TGTGCCAGCAGTTCCGGGACAGGGGACGTGTGGACAGAGACCCAGTACTTC,TRBD1,TRBV28,once,TRBJ2-5
CASSLSGTYNEQFF,TGTGCCAGCAGCTTGAGCGGGACCTACAATGAGCAGTTCTTC,TRBD2,TRBV7-2,-,TRBJ2-1
CSVTGTGATEAFF,TGCAGCGTGACCGGGACAGGGGCCACTGAAGCTTTCTTT,TRBD1,TRBV29-1,-,TRBJ1-1
CASSTPGTFNQPQHF,TGTGCCAGTAGTACCCCCGGGACATTTAATCAGCCCCAGCATTTT,-,TRBV19,-,TRBJ1-5